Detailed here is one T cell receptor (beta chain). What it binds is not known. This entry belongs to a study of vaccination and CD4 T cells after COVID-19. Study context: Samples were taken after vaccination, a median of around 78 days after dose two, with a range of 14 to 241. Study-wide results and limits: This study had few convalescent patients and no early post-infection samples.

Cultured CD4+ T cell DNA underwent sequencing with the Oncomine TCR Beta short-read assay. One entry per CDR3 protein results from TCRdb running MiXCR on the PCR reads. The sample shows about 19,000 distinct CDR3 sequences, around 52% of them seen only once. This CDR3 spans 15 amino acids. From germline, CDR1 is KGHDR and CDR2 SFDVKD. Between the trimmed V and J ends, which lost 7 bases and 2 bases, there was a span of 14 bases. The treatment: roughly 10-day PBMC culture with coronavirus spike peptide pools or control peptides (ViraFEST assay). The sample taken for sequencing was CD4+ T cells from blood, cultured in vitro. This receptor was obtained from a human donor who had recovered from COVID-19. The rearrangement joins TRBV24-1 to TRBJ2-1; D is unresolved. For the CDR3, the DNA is TGTGCCACCAGGGCCTCAGACGGTACCTACAATGAGCAGTTCTTC. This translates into CATRASDGTYNEQFF.